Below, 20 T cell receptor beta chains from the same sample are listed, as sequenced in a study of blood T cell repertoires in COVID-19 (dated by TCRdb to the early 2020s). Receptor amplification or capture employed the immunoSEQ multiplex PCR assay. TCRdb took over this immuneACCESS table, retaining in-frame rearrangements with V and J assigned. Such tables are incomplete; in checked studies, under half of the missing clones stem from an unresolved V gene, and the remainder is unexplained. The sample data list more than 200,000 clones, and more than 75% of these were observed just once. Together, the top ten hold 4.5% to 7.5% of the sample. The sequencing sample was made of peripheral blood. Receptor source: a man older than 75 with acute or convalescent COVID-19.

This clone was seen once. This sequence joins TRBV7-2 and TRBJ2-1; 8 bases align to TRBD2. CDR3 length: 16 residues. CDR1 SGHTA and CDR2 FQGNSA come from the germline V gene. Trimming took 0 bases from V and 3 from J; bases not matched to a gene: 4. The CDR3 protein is CASSLAFGRDYNEQFF. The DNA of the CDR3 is TGTGCCAGCAGCTTAGCGTTCGGGAGGGACTACAATGAGCAGTTCTTC.

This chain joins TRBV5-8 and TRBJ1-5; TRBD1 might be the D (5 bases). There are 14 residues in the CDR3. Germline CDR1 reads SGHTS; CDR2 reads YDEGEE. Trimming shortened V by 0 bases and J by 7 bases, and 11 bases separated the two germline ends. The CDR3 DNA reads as TGTGCCAGCAGCTTGGAGGGAGGGGACCAGCCCCAGCATTTT. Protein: CASSLEGGDQPQHF.

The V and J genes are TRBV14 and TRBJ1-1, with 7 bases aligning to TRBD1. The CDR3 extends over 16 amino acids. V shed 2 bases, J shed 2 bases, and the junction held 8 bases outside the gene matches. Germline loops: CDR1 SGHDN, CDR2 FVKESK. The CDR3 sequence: CASSQPSGTANTEAFF. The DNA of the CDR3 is TGTGCCAGCAGCCAACCATCCGGGACAGCAAACACTGAAGCTTTCTTT. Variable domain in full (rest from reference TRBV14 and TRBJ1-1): EAGVTQFPSHSVIEKGQTVTLRCDPISGHDNLYWYRRVMGKEIKFLLHFVKESKQDESGMPNNRFLAERTGGTYSTLKVQPAELEDSGVYFCASSQPSGTANTEAFFGQGTRLTVV.

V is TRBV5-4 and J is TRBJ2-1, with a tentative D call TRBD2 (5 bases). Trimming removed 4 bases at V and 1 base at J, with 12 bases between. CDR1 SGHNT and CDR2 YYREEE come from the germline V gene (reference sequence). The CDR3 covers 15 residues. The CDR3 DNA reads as TGTGCCAGCAGCCCTTTCGGCGGGTCCTACAATGAGCAGTTCTTC. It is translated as CASSPFGGSYNEQFF.

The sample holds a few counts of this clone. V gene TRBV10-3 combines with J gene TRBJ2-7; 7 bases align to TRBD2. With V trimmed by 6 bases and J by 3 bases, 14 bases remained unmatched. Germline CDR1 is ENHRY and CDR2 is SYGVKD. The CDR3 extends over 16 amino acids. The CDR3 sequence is CAIRGGSTSSYYEQYF. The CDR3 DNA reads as TGTGCCATCAGGGGGGGATCGACTAGCAGTTACTACGAGCAGTACTTC.

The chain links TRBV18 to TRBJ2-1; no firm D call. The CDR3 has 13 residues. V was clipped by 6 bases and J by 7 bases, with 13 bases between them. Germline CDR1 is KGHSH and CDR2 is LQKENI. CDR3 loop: CASSQTIWNEQFF. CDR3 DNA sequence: TGTGCCAGCTCTCAAACTATATGGAATGAGCAGTTCTTC.

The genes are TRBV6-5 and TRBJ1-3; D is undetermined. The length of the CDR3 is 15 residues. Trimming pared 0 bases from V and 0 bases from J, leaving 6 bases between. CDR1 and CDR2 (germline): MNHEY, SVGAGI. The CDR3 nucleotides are TGTGCCAGCAGTTACTCGGAGCTCTCTGGAAACACCATATATTTT. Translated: CASSYSELSGNTIYF.

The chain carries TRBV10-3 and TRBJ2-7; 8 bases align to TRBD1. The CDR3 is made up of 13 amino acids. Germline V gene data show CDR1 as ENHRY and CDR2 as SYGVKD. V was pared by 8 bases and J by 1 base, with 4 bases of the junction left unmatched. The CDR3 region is CAIAGTGSYEQYF. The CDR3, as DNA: TGTGCCATCGCCGGGACAGGATCCTACGAGCAGTACTTC.

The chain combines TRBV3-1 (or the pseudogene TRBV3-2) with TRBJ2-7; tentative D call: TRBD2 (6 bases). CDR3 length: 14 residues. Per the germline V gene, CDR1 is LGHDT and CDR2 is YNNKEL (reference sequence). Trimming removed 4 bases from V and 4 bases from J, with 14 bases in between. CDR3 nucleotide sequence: TGTGCCAGCAGCCTCACTAGCAGAGATTACGAGCAGTACTTC. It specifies CASSLTSRDYEQYF.

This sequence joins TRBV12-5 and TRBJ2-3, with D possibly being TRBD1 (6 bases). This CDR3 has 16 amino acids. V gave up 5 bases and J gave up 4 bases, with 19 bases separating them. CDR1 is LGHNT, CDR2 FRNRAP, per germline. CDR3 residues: CASGTPQGGGSDTQYF. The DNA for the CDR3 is TGTGCTAGTGGTACCCCCCAGGGTGGGGGCTCAGATACGCAGTATTTT.

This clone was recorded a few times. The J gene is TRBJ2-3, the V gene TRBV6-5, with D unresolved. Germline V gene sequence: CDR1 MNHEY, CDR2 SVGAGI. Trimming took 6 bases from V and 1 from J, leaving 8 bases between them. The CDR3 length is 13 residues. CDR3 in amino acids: CASRRVGTDTQYF. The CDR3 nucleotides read TGTGCCAGCAGGAGAGTAGGCACAGATACGCAGTATTTT.

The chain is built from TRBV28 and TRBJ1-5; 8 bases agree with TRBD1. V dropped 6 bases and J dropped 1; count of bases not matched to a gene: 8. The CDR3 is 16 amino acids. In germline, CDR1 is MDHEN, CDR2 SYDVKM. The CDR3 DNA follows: TGTGCCAGCAGCGTTCAGGGGGCAGGGAGCAATCAGCCCCAGCATTTT. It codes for CASSVQGAGSNQPQHF.

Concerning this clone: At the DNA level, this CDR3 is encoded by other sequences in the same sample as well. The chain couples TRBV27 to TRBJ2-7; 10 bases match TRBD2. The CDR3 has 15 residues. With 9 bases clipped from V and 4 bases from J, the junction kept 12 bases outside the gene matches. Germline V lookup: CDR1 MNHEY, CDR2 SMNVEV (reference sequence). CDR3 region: CASSREVAGGYEQYF. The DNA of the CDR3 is TGTGCCAGTAGTCGAGAGGTAGCGGGGGGATACGAGCAGTACTTC.

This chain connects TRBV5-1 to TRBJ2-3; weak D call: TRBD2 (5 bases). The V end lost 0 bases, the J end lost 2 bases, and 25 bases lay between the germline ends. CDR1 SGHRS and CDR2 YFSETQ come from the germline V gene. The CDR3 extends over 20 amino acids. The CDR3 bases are TGCGCCAGCAGCTTGGCAACGGGATTCTCCCGCCGGATCCCCACAGATACGCAGTATTTT. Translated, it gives CASSLATGFSRRIPTDTQYF. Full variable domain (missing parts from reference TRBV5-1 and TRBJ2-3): KAGVTQTPRYLIKTRGQQVTLSCSPISGHRSVSWYQQTPGQGLQFLFEYFSETQRNKGNFPGRFSGRQFSNSRSEMNVSTLELGDSALYLCASSLATGFSRRIPTDTQYFGPGTRLTVL.

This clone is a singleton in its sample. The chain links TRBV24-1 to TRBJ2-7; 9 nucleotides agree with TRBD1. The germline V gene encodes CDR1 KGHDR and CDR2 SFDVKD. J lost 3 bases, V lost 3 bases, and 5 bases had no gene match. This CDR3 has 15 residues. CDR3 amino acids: CATSDPGTGNYEQYF. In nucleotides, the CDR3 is TGTGCCACCAGTGATCCAGGGACAGGGAACTACGAGCAGTACTTC.

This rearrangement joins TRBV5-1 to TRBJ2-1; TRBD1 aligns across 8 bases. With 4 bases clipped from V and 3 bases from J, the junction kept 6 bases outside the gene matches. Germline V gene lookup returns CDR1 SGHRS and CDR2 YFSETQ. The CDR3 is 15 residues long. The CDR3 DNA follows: TGCGCCAGCAGCCGACTCGGGACAGGCTACAATGAGCAGTTCTTC. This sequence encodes CASSRLGTGYNEQFF.

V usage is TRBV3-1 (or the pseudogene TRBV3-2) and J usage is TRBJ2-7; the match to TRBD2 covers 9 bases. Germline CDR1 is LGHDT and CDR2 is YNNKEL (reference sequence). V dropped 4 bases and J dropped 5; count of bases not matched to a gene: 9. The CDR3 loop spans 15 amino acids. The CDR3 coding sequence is TGTGCCAGCAGCCGGGGATCGGCGGGAGGGCACGAGCAGTACTTC. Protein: CASSRGSAGGHEQYF.

CDR3 sequence (DNA): TGCAGCGTTGTTCTGGGAGGGACAGGGAGGGACAATGAGCAGTTCTTC. Residues: CSVVLGGTGRDNEQFF. The V and J genes are TRBV29-1 and TRBJ2-1; 9 bases match TRBD1. This CDR3 comprises 16 residues. CDR1 is SQVTM, CDR2 ANQGSEA, per germline. Unmatched junction bases numbered 12, after V lost 4 bases and J lost 5 bases.

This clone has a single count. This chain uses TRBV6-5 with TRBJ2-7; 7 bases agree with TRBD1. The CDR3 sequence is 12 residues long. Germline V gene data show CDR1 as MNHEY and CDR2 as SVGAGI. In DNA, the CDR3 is TGTACCAGCAGCCCGGGACAGCCCGAGCAGTACGTC. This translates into CTSSPGQPEQYV.

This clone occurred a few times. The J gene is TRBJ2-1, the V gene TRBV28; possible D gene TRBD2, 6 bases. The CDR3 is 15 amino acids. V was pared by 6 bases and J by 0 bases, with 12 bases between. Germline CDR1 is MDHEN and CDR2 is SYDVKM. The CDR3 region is CASRGGPGSYNEQFF. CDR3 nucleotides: TGTGCCAGCAGGGGGGGACCGGGCTCCTACAATGAGCAGTTCTTC.